In its sample, the clone carrying this TCR beta chain was seen once. The junction differs from germline at one of its ends, possibly a read error. Together with a sample-barcoded 5' primer, a J-beta primer mix was included in a second PCR lasting about 7 to 12 cycles. MiXCR, run by TCRdb on the 5' RACE reads, gives a single entry per CDR3 protein. This sample has under 800,000 distinct CDR3 sequences, with roughly 44% found just once. CDR3 length: 16 amino acids. Germline V lookup: CDR1 MDHEN, CDR2 SYDVKM. This sample was included in a study of blood T cells in healthy people across ages. Sequenced: blood. This chain connects TRBV28 to TRBJ2-3; the D is unclear. The TCR originated in a woman aged 60-70 years in good health. The CDR3 DNA reads TGTGCCAGCAGTACGCAGGTGGCCGTTGGCACTGATACGCAGTATTTT. Translating gives CASSTQVAVGTDTQYF.